A single sample is the source of the 27 T cell receptor beta chains below, sequenced in a study of blood T cell repertoires in COVID-19. Repertoires were generated with immunoSEQ multiplex PCR, while TCRdb's copy carries only in-frame clones and drops some. The data show about 120,000 clones, approximately 84% seen once. The sample consisted of peripheral blood. Source of these receptors: a middle-aged woman with acute or convalescent COVID-19.

This chain links TRBV18 with TRBJ2-2; D unresolved. Germline V gene sequence: CDR1 KGHSH, CDR2 LQKENI. The CDR3 length is 13 residues. Trimming removed 3 bases at V and 5 bases at J, with 7 bases between. The CDR3 spells CASSPRETGELFF. CDR3 bases: TGTGCCAGCTCACCGCGCGAAACCGGGGAGCTGTTTTTT.

This sequence joins TRBV6-2 or TRBV6-3 and TRBJ1-5, with a weak D call TRBD1 (5 bases). V shed 2 bases and J shed 4 bases, with 15 bases lying between them. Germline values: CDR1 MNHEY, CDR2 SVGEGT. The CDR3 sequence is 16 residues long. Here the CDR3 reads CASSYPTVPSNQPQHF. In DNA, the CDR3 is TGTGCCAGCAGTTACCCGACAGTCCCTTCAAATCAGCCCCAGCATTTT.

The V gene is TRBV4-1, the J gene TRBJ2-1, with 7 bases identical to TRBD2. The J segment lost 2 bases and the V segment lost 2 bases, leaving 6 bases of the junction unmatched. The CDR3 loop spans 16 amino acids. Germline assignment: CDR1 MGHRA and CDR2 YSYEKL. CDR3 in amino acids: CASSQYSGATYNEQFF. The DNA for the CDR3 is TGCGCCAGCAGCCAATACAGCGGGGCAACCTACAATGAGCAGTTCTTC.

This sequence joins TRBV4-1 and TRBJ2-3; TRBD1 matches at 9 bases. Germline V CDR1 and CDR2: MGHRA, YSYEKL. The CDR3 totals 16 residues. The junction had 8 bases not matched to a gene; V was cut back by 2 bases and J by 5 bases. CDR3 coding DNA: TGCGCCAGCAGCCAAACCGGGACAGGGATAGGAGATACGCAGTATTTT. This codes for CASSQTGTGIGDTQYF.

A single count supports this clone. The rearrangement joins TRBV3-1 (or the pseudogene TRBV3-2) to TRBJ2-5; D not resolved. From germline, CDR1 is LGHDT and CDR2 YNNKEL (reference sequence). Trimming stripped 7 bases from V and 3 bases from J, with 18 bases between. The CDR3 is 15 residues long. The CDR3 loop reads CASTSRPTQEETQYF. CDR3 bases: TGTGCCAGCACCTCAAGACCAACTCAGGAAGAGACCCAGTACTTC.

V is TRBV6-6 and J is TRBJ1-2; a weak D match, TRBD1 (6 bases). The CDR3 loop spans 15 amino acids. Germline CDR1 reads MNHNY; CDR2 reads SVGAGI (reference sequence). The ends were cut back, 5 bases at V and 4 bases at J, with 17 bases in the middle. CDR3 protein: CASSGPGQSVYGYTF. The CDR3 DNA follows: TGTGCCAGCAGTGGCCCGGGACAATCTGTCTATGGCTACACCTTC.

The chain combines TRBV6-2 or TRBV6-3 with TRBJ1-2, with 7 bases that match TRBD1. CDR3 size: 17 residues. J was trimmed by 2 bases and V by 4 bases; bases with no gene match: 13. CDR1 is MNHEY, CDR2 SVGEGT, per germline. DNA for the CDR3: TGTGCCAGCAGTTCCCCGACTCGACAGGGTGAGAACTATGGCTACACCTTC. Protein product: CASSSPTRQGENYGYTF.

This chain links TRBV29-1 with TRBJ2-1; D is undetermined. Germline CDR1 is SQVTM and CDR2 is ANQGSEA. The length of the CDR3 is 14 residues. Trimming shortened V by 6 bases and J by 0 bases, and 12 bases separated the two germline ends. The CDR3 DNA sequence: TGCAGCGTGAGGCGTGGTCCCTCCTACAATGAGCAGTTCTTC. Amino acids: CSVRRGPSYNEQFF.

This rearrangement joins TRBV5-4 to TRBJ2-3; TRBD2 aligns across 8 bases. The germline V gene encodes CDR1 SGHNT and CDR2 YYREEE (reference sequence). Germline trimming cut 1 base from V and 4 bases from J; bases unmatched to any gene: 11. This CDR3 contains 17 residues. The CDR3 bases are TGTGCCAGCAGCTTGTATTCGGGGGGGGACACCTCAGATACGCAGTATTTT. Its translation: CASSLYSGGDTSDTQYF.

This chain joins TRBV2 and TRBJ2-2; 9 bases map to TRBD2. After removal of 5 bases from V and 1 base from J, the junction contained 5 bases not matched to a gene. The CDR3 has 16 residues. The V gene's germline CDR1 is SNHLY and CDR2 FYNNEI. The CDR3 DNA follows: TGTGCCAGCAGTTCGCGGGGGGGAAGGAACACCGGGGAGCTGTTTTTT. It encodes CASSSRGGRNTGELFF. Looking up the rest from reference TRBV2 and TRBJ2-2 gives the full variable domain: EPEVTQTPSHQVTQMGQEVILRCVPISNHLYFYWYRQILGQKVEFLVSFYNNEISEKSEIFDDQFSVERPDGSNFTLKIRSTKLEDSAMYFCASSSRGGRNTGELFFGEGSRLTVL.

The J gene is TRBJ2-7, the V gene TRBV7-2, with 12 positions matching TRBD2. The CDR3 is 16 residues long. The germline CDR1 and CDR2 sequences are SGHTA and FQGNSA. V shed 5 bases and J 2 bases; nucleotides not matched to a gene: 7. CDR3 residues: CASSPTSGGSPYEQYF. CDR3 DNA: TGTGCCAGCAGCCCGACTAGCGGGGGATCCCCCTACGAGCAGTACTTC.

Turning to this clone: One end of the junction is discordant with germline, which a read error may explain. This rearrangement joins TRBV5-1 to TRBJ1-1; 9 nucleotides line up with TRBD1. The CDR3 has 15 amino acids. The germline gives CDR1 SGHRS, CDR2 YFSETQ. As DNA, the CDR3 is TGTGCCAGCAGCAGCTGGGACAGGGCCAACACTGAAGCTTTCTTT. Amino acids: CASSSWDRANTEAFF.

The gene calls are TRBV12-3 or TRBV12-4 and TRBJ1-1; D is ambiguous. V lost 4 bases, J lost 2 bases, and 8 bases lay in between. The CDR3 spans 13 residues. The CDR3, as DNA: TGTGCCAGCAGTTATGGAGACAACACTGAAGCTTTCTTT. Protein: CASSYGDNTEAFF.

This clone appeared a few times. J is TRBJ1-5 and V is TRBV6-5; 7 positions agree with TRBD1. J lost 0 bases, V lost 6 bases, and 2 bases had no gene match. CDR3 length: 14 residues. Germline-derived CDR1 and CDR2 are MNHEY and SVGAGI. The CDR3 loop reads CASRRDSSNQPQHF. The CDR3 DNA reads as TGTGCCAGCAGACGGGACAGTAGCAATCAGCCCCAGCATTTT.

The chain couples TRBV19 to TRBJ2-3; D is ambiguous. This CDR3 spans 14 amino acids. Trimming stripped 3 bases from V and 2 bases from J, with 9 bases between. The germline V gene has CDR1 LNHDA and CDR2 SQIVND (reference sequence). The CDR3 loop is CASSIKRPTDTQYF. CDR3 DNA sequence: TGTGCCAGTAGTATCAAGCGACCCACAGATACGCAGTATTTT.

The chain links TRBV23-1 to TRBJ1-6, with D possibly TRBD1 on 5 matching bases. TRBV23-1 is annotated as an ORF whose role is uncertain. V shed 1 base and J shed 8 bases, with 18 bases lying between them. The CDR3 loop spans 17 amino acids. DNA of the CDR3: TGCGCCAGCAGTCAATGTGGGTGCCAGGGCGGCCATTCACCCCTCCACTTT. Translated: CASSQCGCQGGHSPLHF.

The chain recombines TRBV3-1 (or the pseudogene TRBV3-2) with TRBJ2-7; TRBD2 matches 13 bases. Germline CDR1 reads LGHDT; CDR2 reads YNNKEL (reference sequence). The CDR3 is made up of 17 amino acids. Trimming at V came to 0 bases and at J to 2 bases, leaving 4 bases not matched to a gene. CDR3 residues: CASSQETSGGATYEQYF. In DNA, the CDR3 is TGTGCCAGCAGCCAAGAAACTAGCGGGGGGGCAACCTACGAGCAGTACTTC.

This clone has just a few counts. DNA for the CDR3: TGTGCCAGCAGCTCACTACCGACAGCTAACTATGGCTACACCTTC. It codes for CASSSLPTANYGYTF. The chain is built from TRBV7-2 and TRBJ1-2; a weak D match, TRBD1 (5 bases). The CDR3 contains 15 residues. V lost 4 bases to trimming and J lost 0 bases, with 12 bases between them. Germline V gives CDR1 SGHTA, CDR2 FQGNSA.

The rearrangement uses TRBV5-1 and TRBJ2-2, with D maybe TRBD1 (5 bases). This CDR3 spans 14 amino acids. V lost 6 bases and J lost 5, with 14 bases in between. The germline V gene encodes CDR1 SGHRS and CDR2 YFSETQ. CDR3 nucleotides: TGCGCCAGCACCACTCATGGGGCTACCGGGGAGCTGTTTTTT. As protein: CASTTHGATGELFF.

The chain links TRBV7-3 to TRBJ2-3, with a possible D match to TRBD2 (6 bases). Germline values: CDR1 SGHTA, CDR2 FQGTGA. Trimming took 1 base from V and 6 from J, leaving 14 bases between them. The CDR3 length is 15 residues. CDR3 protein: CASSLMSGLADTQYF. The CDR3 DNA sequence: TGTGCCAGCAGCTTAATGAGCGGGCTAGCGGATACGCAGTATTTT.

The chain recombines TRBV6-5 with TRBJ1-6; TRBD1 matches 9 bases. V lost 0 bases to trimming and J lost 8 bases; unmatched junction nucleotides: 5. The germline gives CDR1 MNHEY, CDR2 SVGAGI. The CDR3 contains 16 residues. CDR3 DNA: TGTGCCAGCAGTTACTCGAACAGGGGGCGAGATTCACCCCTCCACTTT. Amino acids: CASSYSNRGRDSPLHF.

The chain employs TRBV7-6 and TRBJ2-7, with 15 bases identical to TRBD2. Per germline, CDR1 SGHVS and CDR2 FNYEAQ. The CDR3 sequence is 19 residues long. The ends lost 1 base at V and 3 bases at J; junction bases unmatched: 10. The CDR3 sequence is CASSLVTGLAGGPGYEQYF. The CDR3 DNA is TGTGCCAGCAGCTTAGTAACGGGACTAGCGGGGGGACCAGGCTACGAGCAGTACTTC.

V and J are TRBV19 and TRBJ1-1; TRBD1 aligns across 10 bases. Trimming cost V 5 bases and J 5 bases; bases outside gene matches: 8. The CDR3 spans 15 residues. Germline assignment: CDR1 LNHDA and CDR2 SQIVND (reference sequence). The DNA of the CDR3 is TGTGCCAGTAGTCGAGAGGGGACAGGGGAAACTGAAGCTTTCTTT. Translation: CASSREGTGETEAFF.

The chain has TRBV2 and TRBJ1-1; tentatively, D is TRBD1 (6 bases). CDR1 SNHLY and CDR2 FYNNEI come from the germline V gene. The V end was cut by 9 bases, the J end by 3 bases, with 17 bases between. The CDR3 has 14 amino acids. The CDR3 DNA is TGTGCCAGAAACAGGGTTAACGGGGACACTGAAGCTTTCTTT. Translation: CARNRVNGDTEAFF.

This clone has just one count. Here the CDR3 DNA reads TGTGCCTGGAGTGTACAGGTCCAAGAGACCCAGTACTTC. This encodes CAWSVQVQETQYF. V gene TRBV30 combines with J gene TRBJ2-5; D might be TRBD1 (5 bases). The CDR3 runs 13 residues. Trimming took 0 bases from V and 1 from J, leaving 6 bases between them. Looked up from germline, CDR1 is GTSNPN and CDR2 is SVGIG (reference sequence).

This chain uses TRBV5-6 with TRBJ2-3, with D hard to call. V was trimmed by 2 bases and J by 3 bases, leaving 10 bases between them. Germline V gives CDR1 SGHDT, CDR2 YYEEEE. The CDR3 runs 14 residues. CDR3 in DNA: TGTGCCAGCAGCTTACGCTCAGTGACAGATACGCAGTATTTT. Amino acid sequence: CASSLRSVTDTQYF.

This chain joins TRBV11-2 and TRBJ2-3, with 10 bases matching TRBD1. Losses at the gene ends were 2 bases for V and 3 bases for J; bases not matched to a gene: 5. The CDR3 extends over 16 amino acids. Germline V CDR1 and CDR2: SGHAT, FQNNGV. The CDR3 DNA sequence: TGTGCCAGCAGCTTACCCCGGACAGGGGGTACAGATACGCAGTATTTT. This codes for CASSLPRTGGTDTQYF. Full variable domain (outside the CDR3, taken from reference TRBV11-2 and TRBJ2-3): EAGVAQSPRYKIIEKRQSVAFWCNPISGHATLYWYQQILGQGPKLLIQFQNNGVVDDSQLPKDRFSAERLKGVDSTLKIQPAKLEDSAVYLCASSLPRTGGTDTQYFGPGTRLTVL.